This T cell receptor beta chain was profiled in a study of cytomegalovirus exposure and HLA in healthy donors. On this clone: Its antigen is currently unknown. Within the sample, other DNA sequences also encode this same CDR3.

Clones were sequenced by immunoSEQ multiplex PCR, and TCRdb holds only the in-frame ones, with some missing. The sample gives 150,000 to 200,000 clones, approximately 86% of which show up once; 7.2% is in the top ten. General study results and limits: In vitro testing confirmed a few CMV-associated chains as specific for CMV antigens. Most TCR sequences were uncommon, yet certain public TCRs appeared in many donors. The authors enumerated 150 to 200 TCR beta chains as linked to cytomegalovirus. Subsequent analysis revealed that first-cohort TCR clusters tended to co-occur in the roughly 120 validation repertoires.

This CDR3 has 15 amino acids. The germline CDR1 and CDR2 sequences are MNHNS and SASEGT. The ends were cut back, 8 bases at V and 0 bases at J, with 17 bases in the middle. The chain combines TRBV6-1 with TRBJ2-7; D may correspond to TRBD1 or TRBD2 (5 bases each). The sequenced material came from PBMCs. The sequence came from a young man in good health and CMV-seropositive. CDR3 in DNA: TGTGCCAGCGGCAAGAATCGGGACCTCTCCTACGAGCAGTACTTC. This codes for CASGKNRDLSYEQYF.